This T cell receptor (beta chain) is from a study of blood T cell repertoires in COVID-19. Study processing details: Nucleated cell counts were estimated from reference gene primer amplification. Assay used: immunoSEQ multiplex PCR; TCRdb lists only in-frame clones, some missing. V and J calls and clone size follow that table, whereas D and trimming were derived from the DNA. The sample gives roughly 150,000 clones, over 80% of which show up once; roughly 9.1% is in the top ten. The sample was peripheral blood. This sequence originates from a woman older than 75 with active or convalescent COVID-19.

Here the CDR3 reads CASSLTFTLHF. For the CDR3, the DNA is TGTGCCAGCAGCTTAACTTTCACCCTCCACTTT. V is TRBV7-2 and J is TRBJ1-6; D is ambiguous. Germline CDR1 and CDR2: SGHTA and FQGNSA. V lost 2 bases and J lost 14, with 7 bases in between. The CDR3 consists of 11 residues.